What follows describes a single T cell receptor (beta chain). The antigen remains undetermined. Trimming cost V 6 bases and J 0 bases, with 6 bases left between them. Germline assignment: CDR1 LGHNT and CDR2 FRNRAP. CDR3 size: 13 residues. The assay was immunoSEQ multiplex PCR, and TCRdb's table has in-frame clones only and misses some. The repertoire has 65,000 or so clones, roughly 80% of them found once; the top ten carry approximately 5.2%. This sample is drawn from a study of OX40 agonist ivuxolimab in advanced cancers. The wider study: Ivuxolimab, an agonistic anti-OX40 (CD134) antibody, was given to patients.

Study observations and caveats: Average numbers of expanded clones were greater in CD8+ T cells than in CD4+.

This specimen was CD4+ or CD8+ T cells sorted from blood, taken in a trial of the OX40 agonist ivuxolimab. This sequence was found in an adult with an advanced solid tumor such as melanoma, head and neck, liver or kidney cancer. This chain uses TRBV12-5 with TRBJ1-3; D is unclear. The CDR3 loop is CASGINSGNTIYF. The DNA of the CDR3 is TGTGCTAGTGGAATTAACTCTGGAAACACCATATATTTT.